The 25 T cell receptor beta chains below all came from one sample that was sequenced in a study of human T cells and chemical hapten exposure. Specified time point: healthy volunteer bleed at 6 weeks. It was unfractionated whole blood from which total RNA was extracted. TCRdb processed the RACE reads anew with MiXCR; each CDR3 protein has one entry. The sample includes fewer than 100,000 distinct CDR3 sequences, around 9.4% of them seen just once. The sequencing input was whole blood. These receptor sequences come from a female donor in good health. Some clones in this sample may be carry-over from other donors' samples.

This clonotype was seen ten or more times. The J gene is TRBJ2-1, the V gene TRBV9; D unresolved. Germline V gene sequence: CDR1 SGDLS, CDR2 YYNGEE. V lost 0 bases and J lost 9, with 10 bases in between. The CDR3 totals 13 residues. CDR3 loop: CASSVGQSGEQFF. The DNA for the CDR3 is TGTGCCAGCAGCGTAGGCCAATCCGGTGAGCAGTTCTTC.

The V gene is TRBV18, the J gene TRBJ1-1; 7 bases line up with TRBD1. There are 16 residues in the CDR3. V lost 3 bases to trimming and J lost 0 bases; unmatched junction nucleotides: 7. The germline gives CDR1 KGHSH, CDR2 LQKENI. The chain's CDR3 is CASSPGQNLMNTEAFF. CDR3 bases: TGTGCCAGCTCACCGGGACAGAACCTGATGAACACTGAAGCTTTCTTT.

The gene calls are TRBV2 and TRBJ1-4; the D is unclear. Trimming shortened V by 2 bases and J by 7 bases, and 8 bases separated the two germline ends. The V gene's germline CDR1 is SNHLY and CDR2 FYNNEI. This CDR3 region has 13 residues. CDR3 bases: TGTGCCAGCAGTGAAACCGCAGGTGAAAAACTGTTTTTT. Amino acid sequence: CASSETAGEKLFF.

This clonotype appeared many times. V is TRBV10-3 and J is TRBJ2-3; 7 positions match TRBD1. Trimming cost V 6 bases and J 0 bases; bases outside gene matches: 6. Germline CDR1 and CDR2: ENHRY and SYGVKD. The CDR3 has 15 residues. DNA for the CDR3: TGTGCCATCAGCAGACAGGGCCTAAGCACAGATACGCAGTATTTT. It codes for CAISRQGLSTDTQYF.

CDR3 region: CASSRGDYNTDTQYF. The CDR3 DNA sequence: TGCGCCAGCAGCAGAGGGGACTATAACACAGATACGCAGTATTTT. The chain recombines TRBV5-1 with TRBJ2-3; 7 bases are a match to TRBD2. The CDR3 is 15 residues long. The V gene's germline CDR1 is SGHRS and CDR2 YFSETQ. Losses at the gene ends were 4 bases for V and 2 bases for J; bases not matched to a gene: 7.

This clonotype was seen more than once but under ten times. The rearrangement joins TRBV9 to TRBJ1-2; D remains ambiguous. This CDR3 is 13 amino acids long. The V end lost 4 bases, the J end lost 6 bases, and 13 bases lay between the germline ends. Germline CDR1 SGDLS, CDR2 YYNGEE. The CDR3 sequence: CASSPEQSHGYTF. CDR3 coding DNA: TGTGCCAGCAGCCCCGAACAGTCACATGGCTACACCTTC.

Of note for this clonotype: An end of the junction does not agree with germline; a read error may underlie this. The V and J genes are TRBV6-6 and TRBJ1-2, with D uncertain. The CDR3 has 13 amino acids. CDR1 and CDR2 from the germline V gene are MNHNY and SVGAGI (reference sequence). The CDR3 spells CASSPPGRERVFF. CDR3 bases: TGTGCCAGCAGCCCCCCGGGGAGGGAGAGAGTCTTCTTC.

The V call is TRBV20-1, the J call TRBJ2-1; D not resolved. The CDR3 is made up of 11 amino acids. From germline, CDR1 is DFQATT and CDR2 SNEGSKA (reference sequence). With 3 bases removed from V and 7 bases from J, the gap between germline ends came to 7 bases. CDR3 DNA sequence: TGCAGTGCTAGTTATCCTAATGAGCAGTTCTTC. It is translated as CSASYPNEQFF.

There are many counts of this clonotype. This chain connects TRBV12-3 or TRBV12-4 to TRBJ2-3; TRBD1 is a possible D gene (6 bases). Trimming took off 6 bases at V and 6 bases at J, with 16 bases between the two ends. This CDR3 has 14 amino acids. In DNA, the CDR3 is TGTGCCAGCAGCCCTACAGGGCCATACGATACGCAGTATTTT. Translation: CASSPTGPYDTQYF.

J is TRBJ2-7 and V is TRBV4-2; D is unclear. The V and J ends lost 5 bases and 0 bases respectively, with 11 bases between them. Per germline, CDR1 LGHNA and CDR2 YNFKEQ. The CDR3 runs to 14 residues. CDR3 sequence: CASSTRRSSYEQYF. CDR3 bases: TGTGCCAGCAGCACCAGACGGAGCTCCTACGAGCAGTACTTC.

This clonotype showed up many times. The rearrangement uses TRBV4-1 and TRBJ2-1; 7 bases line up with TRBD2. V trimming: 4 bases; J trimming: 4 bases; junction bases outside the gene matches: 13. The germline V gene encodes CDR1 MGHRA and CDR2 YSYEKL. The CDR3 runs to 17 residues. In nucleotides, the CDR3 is TGCGCCAGCAGCCCCCCCCCTGAGCGGGGCCTATACAATGAGCAGTTCTTC. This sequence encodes CASSPPPERGLYNEQFF.

CDR3 sequence (DNA): TGTGCCACCAGCGGGGGGCCCTCCTACAATGAGCAGTTCTTC. It yields the protein CATSGGPSYNEQFF. J is TRBJ2-1 and V is TRBV15; TRBD1 or TRBD2 may be the D gene (6 bases each). V lost 5 bases, J lost 0 bases, and 8 bases lay in between. The CDR3 has 14 residues. The V gene's germline CDR1 is LNHNV and CDR2 YYDKDF (reference sequence).

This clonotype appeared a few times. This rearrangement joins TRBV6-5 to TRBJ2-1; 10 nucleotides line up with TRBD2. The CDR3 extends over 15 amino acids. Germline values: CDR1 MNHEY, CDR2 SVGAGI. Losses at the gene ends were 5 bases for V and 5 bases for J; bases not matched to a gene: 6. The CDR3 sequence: CASSPLAGKNNEQFF. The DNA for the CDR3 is TGTGCCAGCAGTCCACTAGCGGGGAAGAACAATGAGCAGTTCTTC.

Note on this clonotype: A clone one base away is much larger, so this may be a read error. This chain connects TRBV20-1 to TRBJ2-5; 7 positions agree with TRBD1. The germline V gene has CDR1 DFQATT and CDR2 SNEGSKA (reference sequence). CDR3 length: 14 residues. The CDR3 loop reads CSARRDSNQETRYF. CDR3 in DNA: TGCAGTGCTAGGAGGGACAGCAATCAAGAGACCCGGTACTTC.

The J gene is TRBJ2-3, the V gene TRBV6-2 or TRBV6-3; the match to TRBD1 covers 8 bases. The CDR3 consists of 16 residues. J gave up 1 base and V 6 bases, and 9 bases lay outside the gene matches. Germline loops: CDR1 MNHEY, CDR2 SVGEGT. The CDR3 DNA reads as TGTGCCAGCAGACGCGGACAGGGCCGGCGCACAGATACGCAGTATTTT. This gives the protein CASRRGQGRRTDTQYF.

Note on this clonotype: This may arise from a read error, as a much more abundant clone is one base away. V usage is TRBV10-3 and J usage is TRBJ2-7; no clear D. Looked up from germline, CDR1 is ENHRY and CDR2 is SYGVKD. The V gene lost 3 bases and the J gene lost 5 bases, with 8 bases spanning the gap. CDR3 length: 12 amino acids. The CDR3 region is CAISDKSDEQYF. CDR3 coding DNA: TGTGCCATCAGTGACAAATCCGACGAGCAGTACTTC.

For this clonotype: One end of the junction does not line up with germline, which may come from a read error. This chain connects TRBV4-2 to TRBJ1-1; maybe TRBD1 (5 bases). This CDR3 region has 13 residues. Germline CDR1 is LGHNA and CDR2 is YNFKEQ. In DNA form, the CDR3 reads TGTGCCAACAGCCTGGAACAGGAGGGAATAGCTTTCTTT. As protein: CANSLEQEGIAFF.

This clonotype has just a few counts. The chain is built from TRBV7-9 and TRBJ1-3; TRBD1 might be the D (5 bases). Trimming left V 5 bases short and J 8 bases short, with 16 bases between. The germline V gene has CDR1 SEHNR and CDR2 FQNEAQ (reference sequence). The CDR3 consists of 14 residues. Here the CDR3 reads CASSAGGFLDTIYF. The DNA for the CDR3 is TGTGCCAGCAGCGCGGGGGGGTTTTTAGACACCATATATTTT. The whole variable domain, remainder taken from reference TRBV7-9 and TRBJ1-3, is DTGVSQNPRHKITKRGQNVTFRCDPISEHNRLYWYRQTLGQGPEFLTYFQNEAQLEKSRLLSDRFSAERPKGSFSTLEIQRTEQGDSAMYLCASSAGGFLDTIYFGEGSWLTVV.

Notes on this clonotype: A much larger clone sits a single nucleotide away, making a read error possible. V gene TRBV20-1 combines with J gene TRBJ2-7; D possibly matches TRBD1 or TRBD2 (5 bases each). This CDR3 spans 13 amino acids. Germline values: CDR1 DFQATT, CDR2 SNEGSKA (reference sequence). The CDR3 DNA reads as TGCAGTGCTATAAAGGGGAGCTCCGACGAGCAGTACTTC. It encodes CSAIKGSSDEQYF.

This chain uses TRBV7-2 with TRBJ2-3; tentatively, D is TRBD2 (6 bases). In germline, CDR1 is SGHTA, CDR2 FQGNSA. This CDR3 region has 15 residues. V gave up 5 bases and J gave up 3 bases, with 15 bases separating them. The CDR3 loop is CASSAWGGNTDTQYF. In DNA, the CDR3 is TGTGCCAGCAGCGCGTGGGGAGGTAATACAGATACGCAGTATTTT.

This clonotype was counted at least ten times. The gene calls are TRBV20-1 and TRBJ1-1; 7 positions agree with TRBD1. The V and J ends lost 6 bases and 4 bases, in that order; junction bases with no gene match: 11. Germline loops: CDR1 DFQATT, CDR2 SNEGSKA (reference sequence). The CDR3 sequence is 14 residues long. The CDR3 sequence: CSAPDRASGTEAFF. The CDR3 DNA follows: TGCAGTGCCCCCGACAGGGCATCGGGCACTGAAGCTTTCTTT.

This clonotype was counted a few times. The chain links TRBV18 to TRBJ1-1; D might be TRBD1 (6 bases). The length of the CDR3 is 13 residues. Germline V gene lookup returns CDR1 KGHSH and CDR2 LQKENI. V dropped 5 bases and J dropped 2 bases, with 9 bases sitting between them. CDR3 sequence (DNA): TGTGCCAGCTCAGCCGGGACAAACACTGAAGCTTTCTTT. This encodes CASSAGTNTEAFF.

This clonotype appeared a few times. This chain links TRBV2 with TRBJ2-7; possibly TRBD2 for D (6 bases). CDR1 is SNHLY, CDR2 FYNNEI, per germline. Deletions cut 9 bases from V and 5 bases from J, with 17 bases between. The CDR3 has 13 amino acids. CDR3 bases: TGTGCCAGTAAACCGGGACTGCACAACGAGCAGTACTTC. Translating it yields CASKPGLHNEQYF.

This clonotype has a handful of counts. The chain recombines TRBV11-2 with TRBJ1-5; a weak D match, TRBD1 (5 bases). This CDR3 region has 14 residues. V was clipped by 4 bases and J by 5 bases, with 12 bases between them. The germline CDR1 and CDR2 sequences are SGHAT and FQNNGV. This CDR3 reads CASSSDWGDQPQHF. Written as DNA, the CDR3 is TGTGCCAGCAGCTCGGACTGGGGGGATCAGCCCCAGCATTTT.

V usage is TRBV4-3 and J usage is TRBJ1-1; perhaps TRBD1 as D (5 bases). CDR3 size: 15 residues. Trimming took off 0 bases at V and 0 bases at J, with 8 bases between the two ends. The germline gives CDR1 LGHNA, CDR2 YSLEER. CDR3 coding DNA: TGCGCCAGCAGCCAAGAGGGACTTATGAACACTGAAGCTTTCTTT. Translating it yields CASSQEGLMNTEAFF.